This is a list of T cell receptor beta chains from one sample in a study of cytotoxic CD8 clonotypes in ibrutinib-treated CLL. Method: immunoSEQ multiplex PCR; TCRdb's copy keeps in-frame clones and lacks some. The table includes about 250,000 clones, 60% to 75% detected once. The starting material was PBMCs, obtained after 24 months of ibrutinib treatment. The receptors stem from a human donor with chronic lymphocytic leukemia. Both conserved end residues are part of each CDR3. Each record gives: clone size, J gene, V gene, D gene, CDR3 DNA, CDR3 protein. A D gene is named only where the DNA matches it firmly. Size is omitted from some rows. Given values are once, few, many or a class for expanded clones.

>.|TRBJ2-7|TRBV6-5|.
TGTGCCAGCCGACGGGAGGGACAGCTCTACGAGCAGTACTTC
CASRREGQLYEQYF
>.|TRBJ1-5|TRBV20-1|.
TGCAGTGCTGGGCAGCCCCAGCATTTT
CSAGQPQHF
>few|TRBJ2-5|TRBV27|.
TGTGCCAGCAGTTCGTTCCTCCAAGAGACCCAGTACTTC
CASSSFLQETQYF
>once|TRBJ2-3|TRBV7-8|TRBD1
TGTGCCAGCAGCCGTACCGGGACAGGGGCAGCAGATACGCAGTATTTT
CASSRTGTGAADTQYF
>few|TRBJ2-7|TRBV28|TRBD1
TGTGCCAGCAGGGGTCACGGGACAGAATACGAGCAGTACTTC
CASRGHGTEYEQYF
>.|TRBJ2-4|TRBV4-3|.
TGCGCCAGCAGCCAAATCCACGGGGGCGAGAAACTAGCCAAAAACATTCAGTACTTC
CASSQIHGGEKLAKNIQYF
>.|TRBJ1-2|TRBV25-1|.
TGTGCCAGCAGTGAATCGTATACAACGAATGGCTACACCTTC
CASSESYTTNGYTF
>.|TRBJ1-1|TRBV21-1|.
TGTGCCAGCAGTCCTCTGGGGGAGAATACTGAAGCTTTCTTT
CASSPLGENTEAFF
>.|TRBJ1-1|TRBV27|.
TGTGCCAGCAGTTTAGGGTACAGGGTGAACACTGAAGCTTTCTTT
CASSLGYRVNTEAFF
>once|TRBJ2-3|TRBV6-5|TRBD2
TGTGCCAGCAGTTACACGGGGGGAGGGCTCGCAGATACGCAGTATTTT
CASSYTGGGLADTQYF
>.|TRBJ2-4|TRBV11-3|.
TGTGCCAGCAGCTCCGCTCTAGCCAAAAACATTCAGTACTTC
CASSSALAKNIQYF
>.|TRBJ2-5|TRBV9|TRBD2
TGTGCCAGCAGCGCAGAGGCGGGAGATGGGGAGACCCAGTACTTC
CASSAEAGDGETQYF
>.|TRBJ2-7|TRBV6-5|.
TGTGCCAGCAGTCCTGATCGGGGTTTGTACTTC
CASSPDRGLYF